This is a list of T cell receptor beta chains from one sample in a study of CD8 T cells in Susac syndrome. TCRdb processed the immunoSEQ multiplex PCR reads anew with MiXCR; each CDR3 protein has one entry. The sample has 85,000 to 90,000 distinct CDR3 sequences, about 93% seen once; the top ten hold over 0.25%. Sequenced material: CD8+ T cells from PBMCs. The source is a human donor in good health. The CDR3 runs from the conserved cysteine through the conserved F or W. Fields, in order: J gene, clone size, V gene, D gene, CDR3 protein, CDR3 DNA. D genes are given only for firm matches. Size is omitted from some rows. Given values are once, few, many or a class for expanded clones.

j_gene: TRBJ2-7; abundance: .; v_gene: TRBV29-1; d_gene: .; CDR3aa: CSVTTGEYEQYF; CDR3nt: TGCAGCGTGACGACCGGAGAATACGAGCAGTACTTC
j_gene: TRBJ2-1; abundance: .; v_gene: TRBV6-4; d_gene: .; CDR3aa: CASSEDHPSYNEQFF; CDR3nt: TGTGCCAGCAGTGAGGACCACCCCTCCTACAATGAGCAGTTCTTC
j_gene: TRBJ1-2; abundance: .; v_gene: TRBV5-6; d_gene: .; CDR3aa: CASSLGPEVNYGYTF; CDR3nt: TGTGCCAGCAGCTTGGGCCCCGAGGTTAACTATGGCTACACCTTC
j_gene: TRBJ2-5; abundance: .; v_gene: TRBV19; d_gene: TRBD2; CDR3aa: CASTQTSGGAGETQYF; CDR3nt: TGTGCCAGTACCCAGACTAGCGGGGGGGCTGGAGAGACCCAGTACTTC
j_gene: TRBJ2-7; abundance: .; v_gene: TRBV9; d_gene: TRBD2; CDR3aa: CASSDGLAAHSYEQYF; CDR3nt: TGTGCCAGCAGCGATGGACTAGCGGCCCACTCCTACGAGCAGTACTTC
j_gene: TRBJ2-3; abundance: .; v_gene: TRBV10-1; d_gene: .; CDR3aa: CASSESPSWGDTQYF; CDR3nt: TGCGCCAGCAGTGAGTCGCCCAGCTGGGGGGATACGCAGTATTTT
j_gene: TRBJ1-3; abundance: .; v_gene: TRBV15; d_gene: TRBD1; CDR3aa: CATSETGAGNTIYF; CDR3nt: TGTGCCACCAGCGAAACAGGGGCTGGAAACACCATATATTTT
j_gene: TRBJ2-7; abundance: .; v_gene: TRBV7-9; d_gene: .; CDR3aa: CASSFGDGDPYEQYF; CDR3nt: TGTGCCAGCAGCTTCGGCGACGGTGATCCCTACGAGCAGTACTTC
j_gene: TRBJ2-1; abundance: .; v_gene: TRBV20-1; d_gene: .; CDR3aa: CSARVPEGGMGEQFF; CDR3nt: TGCAGTGCTAGGGTCCCGGAGGGGGGAATGGGTGAGCAGTTCTTC
j_gene: TRBJ2-1; abundance: .; v_gene: TRBV9; d_gene: TRBD2; CDR3aa: CASSGTGTRAEGEQFF; CDR3nt: TGTGCCAGCAGCGGAACCGGGACTAGGGCGGAGGGTGAGCAGTTCTTC
j_gene: TRBJ2-7; abundance: .; v_gene: TRBV6-2/TRBV6-3; d_gene: TRBD1; CDR3aa: CASSSPDRGPHEQYF; CDR3nt: TGTGCCAGCAGTTCCCCGGACAGGGGGCCCCACGAGCAGTACTTC
j_gene: TRBJ2-2; abundance: .; v_gene: TRBV24-1; d_gene: .; CDR3aa: CATSESGSNTGELFF; CDR3nt: TGTGCCACCAGTGAATCCGGGTCGAACACCGGGGAGCTGTTTTTT
j_gene: TRBJ2-7; abundance: .; v_gene: TRBV6-2/TRBV6-3; d_gene: .; CDR3aa: CASSQSYISYEQYF; CDR3nt: TGTGCCAGCAGTCAAAGTTATATCTCCTACGAGCAGTACTTC
j_gene: TRBJ2-7; abundance: few; v_gene: TRBV7-9; d_gene: .; CDR3aa: CASSLVGRWEQYF; CDR3nt: TGTGCCAGCAGCTTAGTCGGACGATGGGAGCAGTACTTC
j_gene: TRBJ2-7; abundance: .; v_gene: TRBV29-1; d_gene: TRBD2; CDR3aa: CSVDPGTSGAYEQYF; CDR3nt: TGCAGCGTTGATCCCGGGACTAGCGGGGCTTACGAGCAGTACTTC
j_gene: TRBJ2-5; abundance: once; v_gene: TRBV5-6; d_gene: .; CDR3aa: CASSLEGGPGSQYF; CDR3nt: TGTGCCAGCAGCTTGGAAGGGGGGCCCGGGTCCCAGTACTTC
j_gene: TRBJ2-5; abundance: .; v_gene: TRBV2; d_gene: .; CDR3aa: CASSDFQYF; CDR3nt: TGTGCCAGCAGTGATTTCCAGTACTTC
j_gene: TRBJ2-1; abundance: once; v_gene: TRBV29-1; d_gene: TRBD2; CDR3aa: CSVDRGAGGPNEQFF; CDR3nt: TGCAGCGTTGATCGCGGGGCGGGGGGGCCCAATGAGCAGTTCTTC
j_gene: TRBJ2-7; abundance: .; v_gene: TRBV7-3; d_gene: TRBD1; CDR3aa: CASSEGTGSYEQYF; CDR3nt: TGTGCCAGCAGCGAGGGGACAGGGTCGTACGAGCAGTACTTC
j_gene: TRBJ2-7; abundance: .; v_gene: TRBV19; d_gene: .; CDR3aa: CASSIGTSFTYEQYF; CDR3nt: TGTGCCAGTAGTATAGGTACCTCTTTCACCTACGAGCAGTACTTC
j_gene: TRBJ2-7; abundance: .; v_gene: TRBV6-1; d_gene: TRBD1; CDR3aa: CASTGGAGEQYF; CDR3nt: TGTGCCAGTACAGGGGGAGCGGGCGAGCAGTACTTC
j_gene: TRBJ2-1; abundance: .; v_gene: TRBV9; d_gene: .; CDR3aa: CASSASYNEQFF; CDR3nt: TGTGCCAGCAGCGCTTCCTACAATGAGCAGTTCTTC
j_gene: TRBJ1-2; abundance: .; v_gene: TRBV19; d_gene: .; CDR3aa: CASTDGYGYTF; CDR3nt: TGTGCCAGTACGGACGGCTATGGCTACACCTTC
j_gene: TRBJ1-2; abundance: once; v_gene: TRBV2; d_gene: TRBD1; CDR3aa: CASLIQGVDGYTF; CDR3nt: TGTGCCAGCCTTATACAGGGGGTTGATGGCTACACCTTC
j_gene: TRBJ1-2; abundance: .; v_gene: TRBV6-6; d_gene: .; CDR3aa: CASSRIGPNYGYTF; CDR3nt: TGTGCCAGCAGCCGTATCGGCCCTAACTATGGCTACACCTTC
j_gene: TRBJ2-5; abundance: .; v_gene: TRBV5-1; d_gene: TRBD1; CDR3aa: CASSFGQGTKTQYF; CDR3nt: TGCGCCAGCAGCTTCGGACAGGGGACAAAGACCCAGTACTTC
j_gene: TRBJ1-1; abundance: .; v_gene: TRBV13; d_gene: .; CDR3aa: CASSSPRVGMSTEAFF; CDR3nt: TGTGCCAGCAGCTCCCCAAGAGTCGGGATGAGTACTGAAGCTTTCTTT
j_gene: TRBJ1-4; abundance: .; v_gene: TRBV11-2; d_gene: .; CDR3aa: CASSVRTEYLNEKLFF; CDR3nt: TGTGCCAGCAGCGTTAGGACGGAATACCTAAATGAAAAACTGTTTTTT
j_gene: TRBJ1-1; abundance: .; v_gene: TRBV29-1; d_gene: .; CDR3aa: CSVEDQVVNTEAFF; CDR3nt: TGCAGCGTTGAAGATCAGGTGGTGAACACTGAAGCTTTCTTT